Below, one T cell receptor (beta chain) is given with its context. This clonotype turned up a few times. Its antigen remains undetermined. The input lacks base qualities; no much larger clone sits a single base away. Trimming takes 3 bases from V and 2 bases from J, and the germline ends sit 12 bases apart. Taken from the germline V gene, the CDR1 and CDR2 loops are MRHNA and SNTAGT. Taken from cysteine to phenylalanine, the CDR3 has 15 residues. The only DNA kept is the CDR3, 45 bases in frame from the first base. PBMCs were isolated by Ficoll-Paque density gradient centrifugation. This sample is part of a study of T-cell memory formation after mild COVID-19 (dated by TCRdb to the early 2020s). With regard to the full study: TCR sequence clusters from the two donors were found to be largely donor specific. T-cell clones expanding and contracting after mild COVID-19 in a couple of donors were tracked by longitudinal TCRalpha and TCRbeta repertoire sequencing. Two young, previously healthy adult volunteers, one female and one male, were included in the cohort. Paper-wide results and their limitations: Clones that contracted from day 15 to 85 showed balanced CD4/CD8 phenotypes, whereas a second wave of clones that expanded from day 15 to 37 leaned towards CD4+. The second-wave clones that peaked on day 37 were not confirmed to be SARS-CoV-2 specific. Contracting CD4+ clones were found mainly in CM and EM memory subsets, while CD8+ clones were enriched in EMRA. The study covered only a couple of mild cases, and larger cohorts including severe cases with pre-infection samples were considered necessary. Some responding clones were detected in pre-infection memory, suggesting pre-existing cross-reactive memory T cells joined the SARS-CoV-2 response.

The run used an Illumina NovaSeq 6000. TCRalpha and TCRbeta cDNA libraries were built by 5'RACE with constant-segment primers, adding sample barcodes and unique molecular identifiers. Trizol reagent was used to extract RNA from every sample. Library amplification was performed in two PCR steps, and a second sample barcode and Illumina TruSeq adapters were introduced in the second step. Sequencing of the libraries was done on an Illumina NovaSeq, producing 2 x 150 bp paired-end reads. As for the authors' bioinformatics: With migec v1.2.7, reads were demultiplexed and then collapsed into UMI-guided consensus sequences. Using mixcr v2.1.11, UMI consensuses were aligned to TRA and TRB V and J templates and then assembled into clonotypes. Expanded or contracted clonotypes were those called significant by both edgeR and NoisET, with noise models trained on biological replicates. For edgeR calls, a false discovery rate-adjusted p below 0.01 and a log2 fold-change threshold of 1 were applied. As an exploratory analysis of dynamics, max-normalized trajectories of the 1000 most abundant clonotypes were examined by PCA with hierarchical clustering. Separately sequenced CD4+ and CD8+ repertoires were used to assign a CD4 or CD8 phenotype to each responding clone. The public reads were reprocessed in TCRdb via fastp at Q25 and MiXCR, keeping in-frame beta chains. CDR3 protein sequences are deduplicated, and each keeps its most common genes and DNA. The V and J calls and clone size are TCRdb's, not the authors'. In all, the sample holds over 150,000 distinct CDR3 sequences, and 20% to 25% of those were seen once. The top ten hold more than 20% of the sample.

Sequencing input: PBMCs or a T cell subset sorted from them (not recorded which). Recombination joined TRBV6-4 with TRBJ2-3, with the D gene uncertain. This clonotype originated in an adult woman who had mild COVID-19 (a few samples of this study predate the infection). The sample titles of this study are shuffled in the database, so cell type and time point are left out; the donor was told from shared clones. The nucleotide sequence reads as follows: TGTGCCAGCAGTGATAAGGGCCGGCACACAGATACGCAGTATTTT. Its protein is CASSDKGRHTDTQYF.